This TCR beta chain is from a study of graft-versus-host responses after intestinal transplantation. Study-wide background: Following induction with anti-thymocyte globulin, all recipients were given tacrolimus and steroids for approximately three years.

Germline V gene data show CDR1 as MNHEY and CDR2 as SMNVEV (reference sequence). The CDR3 runs 14 residues. Details on this clone: Its antigen remains unknown. Germline is not matched at one junction end, which may reflect a read error.

Libraries were prepared by immunoSEQ multiplex PCR; TCRdb keeps only in-frame clonotypes and omits some of them. This sample has some 130,000 clones, with over 80% found just once. Findings and caveats of the study: The marrow of recipients harbored GvH clones, and ileum or blood showed some of them first.

This chain connects TRBV27 to TRBJ2-7, with D unclear. Sample: unstimulated CD4+ T cells sorted from spleen or lymph node cells, taken before intestinal transplant. The TCR comes from a human donor who received an intestinal transplant. This CDR3 reads CAGSLSWVSYEQYF. The CDR3 DNA reads TGTGCCGGCAGTTTGAGTTGGGTGTCCTACGAGCAGTACTTC.